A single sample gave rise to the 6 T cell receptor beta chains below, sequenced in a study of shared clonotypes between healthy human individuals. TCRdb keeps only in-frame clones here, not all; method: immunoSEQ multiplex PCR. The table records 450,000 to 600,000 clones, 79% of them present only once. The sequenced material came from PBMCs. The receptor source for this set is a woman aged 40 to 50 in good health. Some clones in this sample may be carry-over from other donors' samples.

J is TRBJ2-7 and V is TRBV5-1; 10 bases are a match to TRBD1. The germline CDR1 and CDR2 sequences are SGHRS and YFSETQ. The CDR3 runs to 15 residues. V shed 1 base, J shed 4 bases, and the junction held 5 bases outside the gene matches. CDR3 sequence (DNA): TGCGCCAGCAGCTTGTATTCGGGACAGGGGTACGAGCAGTACTTC. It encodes CASSLYSGQGYEQYF. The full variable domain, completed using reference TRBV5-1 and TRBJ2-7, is KAGVTQTPRYLIKTRGQQVTLSCSPISGHRSVSWYQQTPGQGLQFLFEYFSETQRNKGNFPGRFSGRQFSNSRSEMNVSTLELGDSALYLCASSLYSGQGYEQYFGPGTRLTVT.

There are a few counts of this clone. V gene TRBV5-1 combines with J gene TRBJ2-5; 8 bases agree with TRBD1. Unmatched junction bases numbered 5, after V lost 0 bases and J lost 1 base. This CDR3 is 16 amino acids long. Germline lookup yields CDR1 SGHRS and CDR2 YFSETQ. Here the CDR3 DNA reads TGCGCCAGCAGCTTGGGGACAGGGATATCCCAAGAGACCCAGTACTTC. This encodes CASSLGTGISQETQYF.

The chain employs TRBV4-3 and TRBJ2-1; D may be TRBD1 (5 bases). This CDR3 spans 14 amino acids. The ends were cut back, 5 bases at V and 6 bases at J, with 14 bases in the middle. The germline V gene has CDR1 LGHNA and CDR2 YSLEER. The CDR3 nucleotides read TGCGCCAGCAGCGCGACCCAGGGTCGCAATGAGCAGTTCTTC. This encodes CASSATQGRNEQFF.

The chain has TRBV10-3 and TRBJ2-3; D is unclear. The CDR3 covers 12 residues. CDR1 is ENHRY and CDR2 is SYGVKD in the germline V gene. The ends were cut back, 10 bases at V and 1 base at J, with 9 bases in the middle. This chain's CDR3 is CATGPRTDTQYF. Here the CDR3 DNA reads TGTGCCACCGGGCCTCGCACAGATACGCAGTATTTT.

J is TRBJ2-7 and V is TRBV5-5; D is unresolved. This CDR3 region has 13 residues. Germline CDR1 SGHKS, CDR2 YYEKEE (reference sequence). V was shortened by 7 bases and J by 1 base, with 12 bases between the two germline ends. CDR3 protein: CASLGSRSYEQYF. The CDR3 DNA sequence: TGTGCCAGCCTCGGTTCCAGGTCCTACGAGCAGTACTTC.

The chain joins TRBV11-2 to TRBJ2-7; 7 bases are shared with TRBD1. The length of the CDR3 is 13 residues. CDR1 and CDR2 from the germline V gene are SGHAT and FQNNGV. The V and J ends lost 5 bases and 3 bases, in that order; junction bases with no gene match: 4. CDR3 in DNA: TGTGCCAGCAGCCTAGGGACAGTCTACGAGCAGTACTTC. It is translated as CASSLGTVYEQYF.